Here is one T cell receptor beta chain with its context. The antigen is undetermined. Data came from immunoSEQ multiplex PCR; TCRdb stores just in-frame clones and leaves some out. The table lists around 100,000 clones, 70% to 85% of them singletons, with roughly 6.3% in the top ten. The CDR3 contains 14 residues. V was trimmed by 7 bases and J by 1 base, leaving 11 bases between them. Germline V gene data show CDR1 as SGHRS and CDR2 as YFSETQ. This sample stems from a study of PD-1 blockade in mismatch repair-deficient tumors. Study-wide points: Tumor-resident clones, often absent from pretreatment blood, expanded after pembrolizumab and then contracted.

The TCR sequence derives from an adult with mismatch repair-deficient cancer. The gene calls are TRBV5-1 and TRBJ2-2; tentative D call: TRBD2 (5 bases). Source: peripheral blood, taken around 8 months after starting pembrolizumab. CDR3 amino acids: CASRTGENTGELFF. The CDR3 coding sequence is TGCGCCAGCCGCACCGGGGAGAACACCGGGGAGCTGTTTTTT.